The following is a T cell receptor beta chain sequence with its context. The sample originates from a study of blood T cell repertoires in COVID-19. Study in general: Whether acute or convalescent, the COVID-19 samples came from the United States, Italy and Spain. The analysed material was cDNA or gDNA that came from T cells, B-cell-depleted T cells, or PBMCs.

The CDR3 contains 15 residues. V lost 3 bases to trimming and J lost 4 bases, with 12 bases between them. From germline, CDR1 is MDHEN and CDR2 SYDVKM. TCRdb's table, derived via immunoSEQ multiplex PCR, lists solely in-frame clones and lacks some. This sample has roughly 140,000 clones, with more than 70% found just once. This TCR derives from a human donor in a cohort sampled during active COVID-19. This rearrangement joins TRBV28 to TRBJ1-4; the D gene is possibly TRBD1 (5 bases). The sequencing input was peripheral blood. In nucleotides, the CDR3 is TGTGCCAGCAGTTTTCGGCAGGGAGGTAATGAAAAACTGTTTTTT. It encodes CASSFRQGGNEKLFF.